This TCR beta chain is from a study of early T cells in non-severe SARS-CoV-2 infection. The CDR3 has 13 amino acids. V was pared by 0 bases and J by 6 bases, with 9 bases between. Germline lookup yields CDR1 SGHDT and CDR2 YYEEEE. TCRdb passed the 5' RACE reads through MiXCR, listing each CDR3 protein once. The sample records 70,000 to 75,000 distinct CDR3 sequences, around 15% being singletons. Sequencing was carried out using whole blood. The chain couples TRBV5-6 to TRBJ1-2; no clear D gene. This TCR came from an adult who was a healthcare worker with PCR-confirmed SARS-CoV-2 infection or an uninfected control (not recorded which). The DNA of the CDR3 is TGTGCCAGCAGCTTGGGGCCAGGAGATGGCTACACCTTC. This encodes CASSLGPGDGYTF.